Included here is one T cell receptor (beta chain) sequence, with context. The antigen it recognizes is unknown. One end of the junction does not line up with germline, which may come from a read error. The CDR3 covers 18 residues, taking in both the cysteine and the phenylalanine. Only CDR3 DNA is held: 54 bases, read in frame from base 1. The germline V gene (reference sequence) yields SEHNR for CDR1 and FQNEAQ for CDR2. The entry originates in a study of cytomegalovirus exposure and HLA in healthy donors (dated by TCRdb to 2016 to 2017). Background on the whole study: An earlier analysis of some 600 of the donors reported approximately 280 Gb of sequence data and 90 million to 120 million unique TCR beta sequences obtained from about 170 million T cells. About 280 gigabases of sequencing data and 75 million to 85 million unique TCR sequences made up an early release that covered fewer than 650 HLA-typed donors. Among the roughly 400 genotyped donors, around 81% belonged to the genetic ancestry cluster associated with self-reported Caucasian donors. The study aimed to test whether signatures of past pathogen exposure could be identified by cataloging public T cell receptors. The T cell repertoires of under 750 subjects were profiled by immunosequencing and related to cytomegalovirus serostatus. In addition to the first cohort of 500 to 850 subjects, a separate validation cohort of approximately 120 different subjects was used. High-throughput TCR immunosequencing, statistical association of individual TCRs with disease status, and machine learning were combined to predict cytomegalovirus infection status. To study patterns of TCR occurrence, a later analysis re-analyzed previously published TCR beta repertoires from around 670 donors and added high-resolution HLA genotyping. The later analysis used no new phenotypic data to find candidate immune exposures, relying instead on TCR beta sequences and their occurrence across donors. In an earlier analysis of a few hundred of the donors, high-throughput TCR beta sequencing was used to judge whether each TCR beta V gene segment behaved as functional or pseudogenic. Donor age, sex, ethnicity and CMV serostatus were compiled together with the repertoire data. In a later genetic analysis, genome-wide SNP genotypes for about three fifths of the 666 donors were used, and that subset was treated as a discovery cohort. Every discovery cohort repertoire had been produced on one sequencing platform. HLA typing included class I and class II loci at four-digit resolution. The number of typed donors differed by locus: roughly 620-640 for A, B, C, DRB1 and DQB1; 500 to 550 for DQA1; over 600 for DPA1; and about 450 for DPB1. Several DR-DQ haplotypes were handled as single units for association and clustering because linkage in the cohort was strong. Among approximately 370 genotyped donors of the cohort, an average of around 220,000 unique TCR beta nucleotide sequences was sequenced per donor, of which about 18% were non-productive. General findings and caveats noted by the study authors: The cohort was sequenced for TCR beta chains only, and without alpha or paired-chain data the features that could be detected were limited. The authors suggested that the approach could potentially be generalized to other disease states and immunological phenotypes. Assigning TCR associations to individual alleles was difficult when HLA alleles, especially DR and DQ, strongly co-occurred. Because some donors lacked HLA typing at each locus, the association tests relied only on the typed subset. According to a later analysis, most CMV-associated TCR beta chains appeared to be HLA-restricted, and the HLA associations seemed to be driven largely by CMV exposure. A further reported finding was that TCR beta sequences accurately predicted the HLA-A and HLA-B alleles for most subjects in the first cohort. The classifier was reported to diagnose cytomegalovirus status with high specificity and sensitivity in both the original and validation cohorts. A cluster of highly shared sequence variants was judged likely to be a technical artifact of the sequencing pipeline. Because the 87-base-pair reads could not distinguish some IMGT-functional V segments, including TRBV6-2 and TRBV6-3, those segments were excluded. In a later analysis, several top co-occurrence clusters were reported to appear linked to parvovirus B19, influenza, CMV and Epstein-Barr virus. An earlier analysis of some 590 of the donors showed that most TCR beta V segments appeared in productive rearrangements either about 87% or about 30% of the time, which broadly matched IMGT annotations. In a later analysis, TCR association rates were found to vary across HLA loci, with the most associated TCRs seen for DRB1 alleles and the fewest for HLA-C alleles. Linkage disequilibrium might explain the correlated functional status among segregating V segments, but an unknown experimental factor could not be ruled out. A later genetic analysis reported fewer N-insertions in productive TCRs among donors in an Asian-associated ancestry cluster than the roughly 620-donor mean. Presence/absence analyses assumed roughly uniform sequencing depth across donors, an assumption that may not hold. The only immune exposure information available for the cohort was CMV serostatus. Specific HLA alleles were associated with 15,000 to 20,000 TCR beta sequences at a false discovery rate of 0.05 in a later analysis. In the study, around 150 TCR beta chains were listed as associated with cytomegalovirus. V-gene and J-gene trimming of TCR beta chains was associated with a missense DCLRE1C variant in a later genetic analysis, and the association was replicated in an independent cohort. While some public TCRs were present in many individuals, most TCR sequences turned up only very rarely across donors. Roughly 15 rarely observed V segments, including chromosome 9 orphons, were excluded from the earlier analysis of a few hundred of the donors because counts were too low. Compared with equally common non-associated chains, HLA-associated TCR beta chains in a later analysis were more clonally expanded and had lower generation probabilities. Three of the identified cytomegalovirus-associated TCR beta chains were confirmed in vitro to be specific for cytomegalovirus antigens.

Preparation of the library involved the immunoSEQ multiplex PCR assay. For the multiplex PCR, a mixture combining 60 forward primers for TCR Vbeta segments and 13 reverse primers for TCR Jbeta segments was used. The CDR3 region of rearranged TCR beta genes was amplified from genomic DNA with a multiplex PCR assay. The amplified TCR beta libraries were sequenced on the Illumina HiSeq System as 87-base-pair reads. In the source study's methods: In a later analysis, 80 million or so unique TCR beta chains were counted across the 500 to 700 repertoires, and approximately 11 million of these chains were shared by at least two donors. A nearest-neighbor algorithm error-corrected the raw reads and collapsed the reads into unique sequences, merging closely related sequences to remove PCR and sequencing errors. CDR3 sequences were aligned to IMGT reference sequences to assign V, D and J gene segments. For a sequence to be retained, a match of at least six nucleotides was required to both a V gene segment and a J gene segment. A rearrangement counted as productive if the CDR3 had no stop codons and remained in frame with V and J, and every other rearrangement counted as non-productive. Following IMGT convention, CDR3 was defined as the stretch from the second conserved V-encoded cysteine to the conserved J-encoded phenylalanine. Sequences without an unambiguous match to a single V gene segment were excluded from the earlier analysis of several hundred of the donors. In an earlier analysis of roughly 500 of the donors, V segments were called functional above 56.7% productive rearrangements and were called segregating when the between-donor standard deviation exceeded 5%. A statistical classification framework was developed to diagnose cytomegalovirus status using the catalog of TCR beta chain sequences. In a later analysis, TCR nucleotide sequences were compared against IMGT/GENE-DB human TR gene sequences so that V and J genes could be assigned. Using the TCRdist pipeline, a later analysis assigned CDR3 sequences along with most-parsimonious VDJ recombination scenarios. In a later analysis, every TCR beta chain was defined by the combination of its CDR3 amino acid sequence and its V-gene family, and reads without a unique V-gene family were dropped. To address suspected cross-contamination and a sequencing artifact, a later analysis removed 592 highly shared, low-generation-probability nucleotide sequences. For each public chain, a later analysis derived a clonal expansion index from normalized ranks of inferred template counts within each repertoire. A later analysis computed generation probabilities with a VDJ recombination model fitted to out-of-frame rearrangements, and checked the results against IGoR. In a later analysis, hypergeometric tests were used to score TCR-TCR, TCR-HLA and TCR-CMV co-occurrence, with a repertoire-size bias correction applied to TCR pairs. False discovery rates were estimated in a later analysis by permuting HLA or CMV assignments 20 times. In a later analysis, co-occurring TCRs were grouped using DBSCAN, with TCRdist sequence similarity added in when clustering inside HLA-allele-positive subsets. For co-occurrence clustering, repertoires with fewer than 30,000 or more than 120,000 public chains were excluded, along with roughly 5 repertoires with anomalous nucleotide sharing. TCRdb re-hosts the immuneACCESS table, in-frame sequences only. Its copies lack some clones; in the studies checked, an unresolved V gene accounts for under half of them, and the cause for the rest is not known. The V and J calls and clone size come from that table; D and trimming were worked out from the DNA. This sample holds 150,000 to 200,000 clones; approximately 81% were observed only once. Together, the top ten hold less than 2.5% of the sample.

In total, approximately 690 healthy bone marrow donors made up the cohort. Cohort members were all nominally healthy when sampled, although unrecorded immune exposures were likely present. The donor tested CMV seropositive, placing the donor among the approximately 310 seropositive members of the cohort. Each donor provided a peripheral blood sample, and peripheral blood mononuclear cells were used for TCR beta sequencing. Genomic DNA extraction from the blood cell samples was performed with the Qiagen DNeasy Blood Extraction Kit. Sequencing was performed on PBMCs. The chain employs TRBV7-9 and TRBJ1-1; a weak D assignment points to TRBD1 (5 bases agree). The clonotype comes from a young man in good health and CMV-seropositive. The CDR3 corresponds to CSSSNWGRSIPLNTEAFF. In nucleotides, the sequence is TGTTCCAGCAGCAATTGGGGCAGGTCGATCCCCTTGAACACTGAAGCTTTCTTT.